These 27 T cell receptor beta chains came from one sample sequenced in a study of cytomegalovirus exposure and HLA in healthy donors. The PCR used 60 Vbeta and 13 Jbeta primers. This table comes from immunoSEQ multiplex PCR, and its TCRdb copy is limited to in-frame clones, with some not included. The sample lists roughly 130,000 clones; roughly three fifths were seen once. Specimen: PBMCs. The receptors were gathered from a male donor in good health and CMV-seronegative.

The chain couples TRBV25-1 to TRBJ2-5, with 12 bases matching TRBD2. The germline CDR1 and CDR2 sequences are MGHDK and SYGVNS. Trimming cost V 4 bases and J 5 bases; bases outside gene matches: 8. CDR3 length: 16 amino acids. In DNA, the CDR3 is TGTGCCAGCAGTGTCTCTAGCGGGGGGGCCGAGGAGACCCAGTACTTC. Translated: CASSVSSGGAEETQYF.

The chain links TRBV7-2 to TRBJ2-3; 8 nucleotides match TRBD1. The germline CDR1 and CDR2 sequences are SGHTA and FQGNSA. The length of the CDR3 is 13 residues. Losses at the gene ends were 7 bases for V and 4 bases for J; bases not matched to a gene: 4. The CDR3 bases are TGTGCCAGCATACAGGGGGTTGCAGATACGCAGTATTTT. Translated, it gives CASIQGVADTQYF.

To note about this clone: The germline gene is not matched at one end of the junction; a read error may be the cause. The chain has TRBV7-9 and TRBJ1-6; 8 bases agree with TRBD1. There are 14 residues in the CDR3. Germline values: CDR1 SEHNR, CDR2 FQNEAQ (reference sequence). CDR3 sequence: CASSDRGYNPPLHF. The DNA of the CDR3 is TGTGCCAGCAGCGACAGGGGCTATAATCCACCCCTCCACTTT. The full variable domain, with the rest looked up from reference TRBV7-9 and TRBJ1-6, is DTGVSQNPRHKITKRGQNVTFRCDPISEHNRLYWYRQTLGQGPEFLTYFQNEAQLEKSRLLSDRFSAERPKGSFSTLEIQRTEQGDSAMYLCASSDRGYNPPLHFGNGTRLTVT.

This clone was seen only a few times. V gene TRBV19 combines with J gene TRBJ1-5; D may be TRBD1 (5 bases). The germline gives CDR1 LNHDA, CDR2 SQIVND (reference sequence). The CDR3 length is 15 residues. Trimming pared 1 base from V and 1 base from J, leaving 8 bases between. The CDR3 region is CASSIGGGSNQPQHF. The CDR3 nucleotides are TGTGCCAGTAGTATAGGGGGGGGAAGCAATCAGCCCCAGCATTTT.

This clone has only one observation. The rearrangement links TRBV9 to TRBJ2-1, with 8 positions matching TRBD2. Germline V gene lookup returns CDR1 SGDLS and CDR2 YYNGEE. V lost 3 bases, J lost 6 bases, and 2 bases stayed unmatched. CDR3 size: 13 residues. CDR3 amino acids: CASSAGGLNEQFF. CDR3 nucleotide sequence: TGTGCCAGCAGCGCGGGGGGGCTCAATGAGCAGTTCTTC.

There are a few counts of this clone. This sequence joins TRBV5-4 and TRBJ2-3; 8 nucleotides match TRBD2. The CDR3 sequence is 14 residues long. Germline assignment: CDR1 SGHNT and CDR2 YYREEE (reference sequence). V lost 1 base and J lost 6; bases outside the gene matches: 4. DNA of the CDR3: TGTGCCAGCAGCTTGCCGGGGGGGCCCGATACGCAGTATTTT. Its protein is CASSLPGGPDTQYF.

The chain has TRBV19 and TRBJ1-2, with D possibly matching TRBD1 (5 bases). CDR3 length equals 13 residues. Trimming took off 2 bases at V and 5 bases at J, with 9 bases between the two ends. Germline assignment: CDR1 LNHDA and CDR2 SQIVND (reference sequence). Here the CDR3 reads CASSIRGAYGYTF. The CDR3 nucleotides read TGTGCCAGTAGTATAAGGGGCGCTTATGGCTACACCTTC.

The rearrangement links TRBV6-5 to TRBJ2-7, with a possible D match to TRBD2 (6 bases). Germline V gives CDR1 MNHEY, CDR2 SVGAGI. The CDR3 has 12 amino acids. V lost 5 bases to trimming and J lost 9 bases, with 14 bases between them. The CDR3 sequence is CASSPTSFAQYF. Here the CDR3 DNA reads TGTGCCAGCAGTCCCACTAGCTTCGCGCAGTACTTC.

The V and J genes are TRBV7-2 and TRBJ1-1; tentative D call: TRBD1 (6 bases). The CDR3 runs to 16 residues. V was cut by 4 bases and J by 2 bases, with 17 bases left in between. Germline V gene data show CDR1 as SGHTA and CDR2 as FQGNSA. CDR3 protein: CASSSNRDWDNTEAFF. The DNA for the CDR3 is TGTGCCAGCAGCTCGAACAGGGATTGGGATAACACTGAAGCTTTCTTT.

J is TRBJ1-6 and V is TRBV19, with D maybe TRBD1 (6 bases). Germline V CDR1 and CDR2: LNHDA, SQIVND (reference sequence). The CDR3 covers 15 residues. Between the trimmed V and J ends, which lost 4 bases and 0 bases, there was a span of 7 bases. The CDR3 is CASSTDSSYNSPLHF. The CDR3 DNA sequence: TGTGCCAGTAGTACGGACAGCTCCTATAATTCACCCCTCCACTTT.

V is TRBV10-3 and J is TRBJ2-1, with TRBD1 matching over 7 bases. CDR1 is ENHRY and CDR2 is SYGVKD in the germline V gene. J lost 5 bases, V lost 10 bases, and 8 bases had no gene match. CDR3 size: 13 residues. For the CDR3, the DNA is TGTGCCACCTGGGGACAGACCCACAATGAGCAGTTCTTC. Amino acid sequence: CATWGQTHNEQFF.

This rearrangement joins TRBV12-5 to TRBJ2-3, with 7 bases fitting TRBD1. With 1 base clipped from V and 4 bases from J, the junction kept 2 bases outside the gene matches. Germline loops: CDR1 LGHNT, CDR2 FRNRAP. There are 14 residues in the CDR3. CDR3 bases: TGTGCTAGTGGTTTGGGACAGGGAGCAGATACGCAGTATTTT. Translated, it gives CASGLGQGADTQYF. The entire variable domain, with the rest obtained from reference TRBV12-5 and TRBJ2-3, is as follows: DARVTQTPRHKVTEMGQEVTMRCQPILGHNTVFWYRQTMMQGLELLAYFRNRAPLDDSGMPKDRFSAEMPDATLATLKIQPSEPRDSAVYFCASGLGQGADTQYFGPGTRLTVL.

The V and J genes are TRBV11-2 and TRBJ2-5, with a possible D match to TRBD2 (6 bases). The V and J ends lost 3 bases and 5 bases respectively, with 10 bases between them. CDR1 SGHAT and CDR2 FQNNGV come from the germline V gene. The CDR3 contains 13 residues. CDR3 loop: CASSFGTRETQYF. In DNA form, the CDR3 reads TGTGCCAGCAGCTTCGGGACTCGGGAGACCCAGTACTTC.

The genes are TRBV5-1 and TRBJ1-3; TRBD1 agrees at 9 bases. With 4 bases clipped from V and 0 bases from J, the junction kept 8 bases outside the gene matches. This CDR3 spans 17 amino acids. The V gene's germline CDR1 is SGHRS and CDR2 YFSETQ. This CDR3 reads CASSLTGGLHSGNTIYF. Written as DNA, the CDR3 is TGCGCCAGCAGCCTAACAGGGGGCCTCCACTCTGGAAACACCATATATTTT.

Here the CDR3 DNA reads TGTGCCAGCAGAAGAAGCGGGTTTGGCTCTGAAGCTTTCTTT. Amino acids: CASRRSGFGSEAFF. This chain connects TRBV7-6 to TRBJ1-1; D unresolved. The V gene's germline CDR1 is SGHVS and CDR2 FNYEAQ. The V end was cut by 6 bases, the J end by 6 bases, with 17 bases between. The CDR3 sequence is 14 residues long.

J is TRBJ2-2 and V is TRBV6-1; D is unresolved. This CDR3 contains 13 residues. CDR1 is MNHNS and CDR2 is SASEGT in the germline V gene. Trimming removed 4 bases at V and 1 base at J, with 4 bases between. CDR3 in DNA: TGTGCCAGCAGTGCAGTGAACACCGGGGAGCTGTTTTTT. Protein product: CASSAVNTGELFF.

This clone was observed a few times. The CDR3 here is CASSLATGATDTQYF. Written as DNA, the CDR3 is TGCGCCAGCAGCTTGGCGACAGGGGCCACAGATACGCAGTATTTT. The chain combines TRBV5-1 with TRBJ2-3; 8 bases are shared with TRBD1. Germline V CDR1 and CDR2: SGHRS, YFSETQ. V shed 0 bases and J 2 bases; nucleotides not matched to a gene: 2. The CDR3 runs to 15 residues.

This clone has a handful of counts. The chain couples TRBV4-3 to TRBJ2-3; the match to TRBD2 covers 7 bases. In germline, CDR1 is LGHNA, CDR2 YSLEER. The CDR3 loop spans 17 amino acids. V shed 0 bases, J shed 1 base, and the junction held 7 bases outside the gene matches. CDR3 protein: CASSQDLRGGGTDTQYF. In DNA form, the CDR3 reads TGCGCCAGCAGCCAAGATCTCCGTGGGGGGGGCACAGATACGCAGTATTTT.

The CDR3 bases are TGTGCCAGCAGCCTGAACGGTCCTGATGAAGCTTTCTTT. Translating it yields CASSLNGPDEAFF. The J gene is TRBJ1-1, the V gene TRBV7-2; D is ambiguous. The germline V gene has CDR1 SGHTA and CDR2 FQGNSA. The CDR3 consists of 13 residues. Trimming stripped 5 bases from V and 7 bases from J, with 14 bases between.

There are a few counts of this clone. The chain uses TRBV7-2 and TRBJ1-5, with 7 bases that match TRBD1. This CDR3 has 15 amino acids. From germline, CDR1 is SGHTA and CDR2 FQGNSA. Germline trimming cut 6 bases from V and 5 bases from J; bases unmatched to any gene: 10. The CDR3: CASSSGTEFHQPQHF. In DNA form, the CDR3 reads TGTGCCAGCAGTTCCGGGACAGAGTTTCATCAGCCCCAGCATTTT.

V is TRBV12-2 and J is TRBJ2-1; the table's D call, TRBD2, has no DNA check behind it. TRBV12-2 is reported as a pseudogene. The CDR3 is 18 amino acids. The CDR3 region has the DNA TGTGCAAGTCGCTTAGGAGGGGGACTAGCGGGGCCATACAATGAGCAGTTCTTC. This translates into CASRLGGGLAGPYNEQFF.

This clone was counted between two and nine times. The V call is TRBV5-6, the J call TRBJ1-1; D is unclear. Germline CDR1 reads SGHDT; CDR2 reads YYEEEE. The V and J ends lost 1 base and 5 bases respectively, with 12 bases between them. CDR3 length: 14 residues. CDR3 coding DNA: TGTGCCAGCAGCTTGATCAGGTGGAATACTGAAGCTTTCTTT. Its translation: CASSLIRWNTEAFF.

The chain joins TRBV10-3 to TRBJ2-6, with 11 positions matching TRBD1. Losses at the gene ends were 5 bases for V and 1 base for J; bases not matched to a gene: 7. This CDR3 is built from 18 residues. Germline CDR1 is ENHRY and CDR2 is SYGVKD. CDR3 coding DNA: TGTGCCATCAGTTTGGACAGGGGGCTAATATCTGGGGCCAACGTCCTGACTTTC. This encodes CAISLDRGLISGANVLTF.

The genes are TRBV29-1 and TRBJ1-2; TRBD1 aligns across 7 bases. The CDR3 length is 13 residues. Germline V gene lookup returns CDR1 SQVTM and CDR2 ANQGSEA. Trimming cost V 6 bases and J 2 bases; bases outside gene matches: 6. Here the CDR3 DNA reads TGCAGCGTCCTGACAGGGCACAACTATGGCTACACCTTC. As protein: CSVLTGHNYGYTF.

A word on this clone: Additional DNA sequences in this sample encode the identical CDR3. The V gene is TRBV25-1, the J gene TRBJ1-1; possible D gene TRBD1, 5 bases. The CDR3 is made up of 15 amino acids. Deletions cut 5 bases from V and 1 base from J, with 14 bases between. Germline CDR1 and CDR2: MGHDK and SYGVNS. The CDR3 DNA reads as TGTGCCAGCAGTTATGGCGGGGCCAGGAACACTGAAGCTTTCTTT. Its protein product is CASSYGGARNTEAFF.

This clone has only a few counts. V usage is TRBV27 and J usage is TRBJ1-2; maybe TRBD1 (5 bases). The CDR3 loop spans 16 amino acids. V was cut by 6 bases and J by 8 bases, with 25 bases left in between. The germline V gene encodes CDR1 MNHEY and CDR2 SMNVEV (reference sequence). The CDR3 sequence is CASSPVPSDKGNGYTF. The CDR3 DNA is TGTGCCAGCAGCCCAGTGCCCTCGGACAAAGGGAACGGCTACACCTTC.

The chain is built from TRBV29-1 and TRBJ1-2; 8 nucleotides line up with TRBD1. Trimming took 5 bases from V and 2 from J; bases not matched to a gene: 4. This CDR3 has 13 residues. Germline CDR1 and CDR2: SQVTM and ANQGSEA. The CDR3 loop is CSVKDRENYGYTF. The CDR3 coding sequence is TGCAGCGTTAAGGACAGGGAAAACTATGGCTACACCTTC.